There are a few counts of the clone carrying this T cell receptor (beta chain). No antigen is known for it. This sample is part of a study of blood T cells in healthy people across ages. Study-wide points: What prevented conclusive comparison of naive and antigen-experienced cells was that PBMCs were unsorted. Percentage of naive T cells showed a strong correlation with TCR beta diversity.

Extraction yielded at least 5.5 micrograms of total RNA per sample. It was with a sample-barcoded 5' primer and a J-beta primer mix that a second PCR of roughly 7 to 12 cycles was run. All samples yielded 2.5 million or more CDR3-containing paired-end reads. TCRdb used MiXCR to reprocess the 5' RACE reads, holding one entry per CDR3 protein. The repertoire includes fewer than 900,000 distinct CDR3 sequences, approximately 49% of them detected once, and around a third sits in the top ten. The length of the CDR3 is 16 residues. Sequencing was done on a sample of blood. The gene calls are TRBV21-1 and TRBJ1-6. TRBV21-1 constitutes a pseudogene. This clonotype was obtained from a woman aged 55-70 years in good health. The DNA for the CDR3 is TGTGCCAGCAGCACGCAACTACAGTGCTCATGGTCACCCCTCCACTTT. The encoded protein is CASSTQLQCSWSPLHF.